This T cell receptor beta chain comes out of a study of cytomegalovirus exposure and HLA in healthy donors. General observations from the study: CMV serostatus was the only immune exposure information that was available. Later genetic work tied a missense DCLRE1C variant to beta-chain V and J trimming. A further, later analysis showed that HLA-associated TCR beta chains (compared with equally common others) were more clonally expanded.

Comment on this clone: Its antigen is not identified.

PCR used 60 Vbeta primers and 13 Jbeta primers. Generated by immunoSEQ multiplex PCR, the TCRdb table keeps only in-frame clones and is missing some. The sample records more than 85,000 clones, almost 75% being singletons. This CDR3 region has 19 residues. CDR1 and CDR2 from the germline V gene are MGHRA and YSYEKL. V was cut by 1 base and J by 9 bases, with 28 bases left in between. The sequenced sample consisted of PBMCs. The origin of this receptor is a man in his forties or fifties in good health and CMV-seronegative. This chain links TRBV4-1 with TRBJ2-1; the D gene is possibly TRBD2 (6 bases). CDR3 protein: CASSQVFVRETRAWVEQFF. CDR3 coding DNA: TGCGCCAGCAGCCAAGTTTTCGTGCGCGAGACTAGGGCCTGGGTTGAGCAGTTCTTC.